This TCR beta chain was captured in a study of beta chain features in type 1 diabetes. All of the isolated RNA was reverse transcribed, so expressed TCRB transcripts were sequenced. Approximately 3.6 million reads per sample on average were obtained from naive, central memory and regulatory T cell samples. Clones were sequenced by immunoSEQ multiplex PCR, and TCRdb holds only the in-frame ones, with some missing. This sample has about 900,000 clones, with 17% found just once. General study results and limits: Shortening of TCRB CDR3s, moderate but significant, appeared in all four CD4+ subsets of Type 1 diabetes patients. Compared to healthy donors, patients appeared to have naive, central memory and Treg TCRB repertoires that were more alike.

Only a few counts were recorded for this clone. Its antigen is as yet unknown. Trimming shortened V by 10 bases and J by 2 bases, and 11 bases separated the two germline ends. CDR3 length: 12 amino acids. Germline-derived CDR1 and CDR2 are SEHNR and FQNEAQ (reference sequence). This sequence joins TRBV7-9 and TRBJ2-5; weak D call: TRBD1 (5 bases). Sequenced material: naive CD4+ T cells from blood. This clonotype was obtained from a young woman in good health. For the CDR3, the DNA is TGTGCCATCCCGTCAGGGCAAGAGACCCAGTACTTC. Translating gives CAIPSGQETQYF.